Below, 15 T cell receptor beta chains from the same sample are listed, as sequenced in a study of blood T cell repertoires in COVID-19. The method was immunoSEQ multiplex PCR; TCRdb's version includes in-frame clones alone and lacks a portion of them. The top ten hold more than 6.5% of the sample, which has around 140,000 clones, about 86% seen once. The sample comprised peripheral blood. All receptors come from a woman between 45 and 65 years old with active or convalescent COVID-19.

The gene calls are TRBV6-1 and TRBJ1-5; no firm D call. In germline, CDR1 is MNHNS, CDR2 SASEGT. This CDR3 has 14 amino acids. The V gene lost 3 bases and the J gene lost 0 bases, with 6 bases spanning the gap. The CDR3 region is CASSDLSSNQPQHF. CDR3 DNA sequence: TGTGCCAGCAGTGACCTGTCTAGCAATCAGCCCCAGCATTTT.

The chain is built from TRBV3-1 (or the pseudogene TRBV3-2) and TRBJ2-6, with a weak D call TRBD1 (5 bases). V lost 2 bases and J 1 base, leaving 18 bases between the germline ends. Germline CDR1 and CDR2: LGHDT and YNNKEL (reference sequence). CDR3 size: 19 residues. CDR3 nucleotides: TGTGCCAGCAGCCAAAATTTAAGGGGCTCTTTGTCTGGGGCCAACGTCCTGACTTTC. Its translation is CASSQNLRGSLSGANVLTF.

This chain joins TRBV30 and TRBJ1-1, with 9 bases identical to TRBD1. This CDR3 has 16 residues. Germline CDR1 and CDR2: GTSNPN and SVGIG (reference sequence). V lost 0 bases to trimming and J lost 0 bases; unmatched junction nucleotides: 5. DNA for the CDR3: TGTGCCTGGAGTGTACTGAGGACAGGGGTGAACACTGAAGCTTTCTTT. Residues: CAWSVLRTGVNTEAFF.

The DNA for the CDR3 is TGTGCCAGCAGTCGGGACACCTACGAGCAGTACTTC. Amino acid sequence: CASSRDTYEQYF. The J gene is TRBJ2-7, the V gene TRBV21-1; the DNA was not compared with TRBD1, the D call given in the table. TRBV21-1 is an annotated pseudogene. The CDR3 loop spans 12 amino acids.

This clone showed up just a few times. The chain joins TRBV5-1 to TRBJ2-1; TRBD2 matches at 12 bases. The germline CDR1 and CDR2 sequences are SGHRS and YFSETQ. V was clipped by 4 bases and J by 0 bases; unmatched bases: 2. This CDR3 spans 16 amino acids. CDR3 region: CASSQLAGGSYNEQFF. CDR3 DNA sequence: TGCGCCAGCAGCCAACTAGCGGGGGGCTCCTACAATGAGCAGTTCTTC. The entire variable domain, with the rest obtained from reference TRBV5-1 and TRBJ2-1, is as follows: KAGVTQTPRYLIKTRGQQVTLSCSPISGHRSVSWYQQTPGQGLQFLFEYFSETQRNKGNFPGRFSGRQFSNSRSEMNVSTLELGDSALYLCASSQLAGGSYNEQFFGPGTRLTVL.

The chain employs TRBV28 and TRBJ1-5; D is uncertain. The germline gives CDR1 MDHEN, CDR2 SYDVKM. The CDR3 has 14 residues. Trimming took off 6 bases at V and 1 base at J, with 10 bases between the two ends. The CDR3 here is CASSRLGSNQPQHF. The CDR3 DNA is TGTGCCAGCAGCCGCCTCGGGAGCAATCAGCCCCAGCATTTT.

The V call is TRBV7-2, the J call TRBJ2-1; possibly TRBD2 for D (5 bases). This CDR3 has 18 amino acids. Germline CDR1 and CDR2: SGHTA and FQGNSA. V was pared by 1 base and J by 5 bases, with 21 bases between. The CDR3 sequence: CASSLGPVGASPDNEQFF. CDR3 nucleotide sequence: TGTGCCAGCAGCTTAGGTCCGGTAGGAGCTAGCCCAGACAATGAGCAGTTCTTC.

The chain has TRBV28 and TRBJ1-5; perhaps TRBD1 as D (6 bases). Germline CDR1 reads MDHEN; CDR2 reads SYDVKM. V lost 2 bases to trimming and J lost 1 base, with 12 bases between them. This CDR3 spans 16 amino acids. CDR3 in amino acids: CASSLGGAGSNQPQHF. The DNA for the CDR3 is TGTGCCAGCAGTTTAGGGGGGGCGGGAAGCAATCAGCCCCAGCATTTT.

CDR3 DNA: TGCGCCAGCAGCTTGGATGGACGACCGGGGGAGCAGTACTTC. Translating gives CASSLDGRPGEQYF. The chain couples TRBV5-1 to TRBJ2-7; TRBD2 is a possible D gene (5 bases). The germline V and J ends were trimmed by 0 bases and 7 bases, with 14 bases remaining between them. Germline-derived CDR1 and CDR2 are SGHRS and YFSETQ. The CDR3 is 14 amino acids.

This chain joins TRBV6-2 or TRBV6-3 and TRBJ2-7; D gene uncertain. This CDR3 comprises 12 residues. V shed 0 bases and J shed 7 bases, with 7 bases lying between them. CDR1 is MNHEY and CDR2 is SVGEGT in the germline V gene. CDR3 loop: CASSYSRQEQYF. CDR3 in DNA: TGTGCCAGCAGTTACTCGAGGCAGGAGCAGTACTTC.

The chain combines TRBV6-5 with TRBJ2-7; 11 bases match TRBD1. CDR1 is MNHEY and CDR2 is SVGAGI in the germline V gene. With 10 bases clipped from V and 4 bases from J, the junction kept 9 bases outside the gene matches. The CDR3 runs 14 residues. The DNA for the CDR3 is TGTGCCACTACCGGGACAGGGGGTGGGTACGAGCAGTACTTC. It codes for CATTGTGGGYEQYF.

About this clone itself: The junction differs from germline at one of its ends, possibly a read error. J is TRBJ1-1 and V is TRBV24-1, with TRBD1 matching 7 bases. The CDR3 is 13 amino acids. In germline, CDR1 is KGHDR, CDR2 SFDVKD. The CDR3 loop reads CATSDEQGTGAFF. The CDR3 nucleotides are TGTGCCACCAGTGATGAACAGGGGACTGGAGCTTTCTTT.

This rearrangement joins TRBV27 to TRBJ1-2, with 7 bases fitting TRBD1. V was pared by 2 bases and J by 7 bases, with 4 bases of the junction left unmatched. The CDR3 is made up of 13 amino acids. Germline V gene data show CDR1 as MNHEY and CDR2 as SMNVEV (reference sequence). The chain's CDR3 is CASSLHRGTGYTF. The CDR3 DNA follows: TGTGCCAGCAGTTTACACAGGGGTACTGGCTACACCTTC.

This clone was seen ten or more times. The genes are TRBV11-2 and TRBJ1-4; D is undetermined. Germline-derived CDR1 and CDR2 are SGHAT and FQNNGV. The CDR3 runs 12 residues. V was clipped by 0 bases and J by 11 bases, with 7 bases between them. The CDR3 sequence is CASSLDVGKLFF. For the CDR3, the DNA is TGTGCCAGCAGCTTAGATGTCGGGAAACTGTTTTTT.

This rearrangement joins TRBV4-1 to TRBJ1-5; perhaps TRBD1 as D (5 bases). The V end lost 1 base, the J end lost 1 base, and 11 bases lay between the germline ends. The CDR3 has 16 residues. Germline V CDR1 and CDR2: MGHRA, YSYEKL. The CDR3 sequence is CASSQGSGISNQPQHF. CDR3 coding DNA: TGCGCCAGCAGCCAAGGTTCAGGGATCAGCAATCAGCCCCAGCATTTT.